This TCR beta chain was captured in a study of T cells after yellow fever vaccination. Study results and caveats: Detected again after the booster were most primary-vaccination clones, at 96% CD4 and 88% CD8. Abundant contaminating clonotypes from the bulk population could appear in FACS-sorted repertoires.

The study made its TCR cDNA through 5'RACE template switching. That step introduced a universal primer site along with UMIs. TCRdb ran MiXCR on the 5' RACE reads and lists one entry per CDR3 protein. The table records 350,000 to 550,000 distinct CDR3 sequences, approximately 19% of them present only once. Remarks on this clonotype: Its antigen is not known.

The CDR3 is 16 residues long. Germline V gene sequence: CDR1 LGHNA, CDR2 YNFKEQ. V dropped 0 bases and J dropped 4; count of bases not matched to a gene: 7. J is TRBJ2-3 and V is TRBV4-2; 7 nucleotides line up with TRBD1. Sequenced material: PBMCs, taken before the yellow fever booster vaccination. The TCR comes from a man between 18 and 35 years old who received the YFV17D yellow fever vaccine. The CDR3 DNA reads TGTGCCAGCAGCCAAGAGAGGGGGCATGGGGCAGATACGCAGTATTTT. Its protein product is CASSQERGHGADTQYF.